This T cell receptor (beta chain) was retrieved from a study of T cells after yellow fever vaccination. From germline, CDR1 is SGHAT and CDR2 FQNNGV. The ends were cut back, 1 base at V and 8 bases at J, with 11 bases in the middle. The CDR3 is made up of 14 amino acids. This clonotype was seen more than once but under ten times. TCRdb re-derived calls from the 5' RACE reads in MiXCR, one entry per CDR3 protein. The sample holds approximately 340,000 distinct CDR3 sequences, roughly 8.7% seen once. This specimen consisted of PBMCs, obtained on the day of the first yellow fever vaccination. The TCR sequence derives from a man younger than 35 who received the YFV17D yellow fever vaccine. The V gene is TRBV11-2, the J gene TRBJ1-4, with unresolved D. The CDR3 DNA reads TGTGCCAGCAGCTTAGCTTCCGTGGGAGAAAAACTGTTTTTT. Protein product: CASSLASVGEKLFF.